Listed below are T cell receptor beta chains from one sample, sequenced in a study of blood T cells in healthy people across ages. TCRdb reanalysed the 5' RACE reads using MiXCR and keeps one entry per CDR3 protein. Of approximately 1,700,000 distinct CDR3 sequences in the sample, roughly two fifths are singletons; the top ten hold under 30%. Source material: blood. Every receptor here comes from a human donor in good health. Each CDR3 is given with its conserved first and last residue. A D gene is named only where the DNA matches it firmly. Rows may omit the clone size; those that give it use once, few, many or a size class.

TRBJ2-1 | - | TRBV7-3 | - | TGTGCCAGCAGCCCAGGCCTGACAAGCGATGAGCAGTTCTTC | CASSPGLTSDEQFF
TRBJ1-5 | - | TRBV15 | - | TGTGCCACCAGCAGCGGGGCGAATCAGCCCCAGCATTTT | CATSSGANQPQHF
TRBJ2-6 | - | TRBV14 | - | TGTGCCAGCAGCCAGCCCGGACAGTCTACTCTCTCTGGGGCCAACGTCCTGACTTTC | CASSQPGQSTLSGANVLTF
TRBJ2-5 | TRBD2 | TRBV24-1 | few | TGTGCCACCAGTGAGGCTAGCGGGGCCCGGTGGGAGACCCAGTACTTC | CATSEASGARWETQYF
TRBJ2-3 | TRBD1 | TRBV4-3 | few | TGCGCCAGCAGCCAAGAACAGGGGGCGCTAGGCACAGATACGCAGTATTTT | CASSQEQGALGTDTQYF
TRBJ1-5 | TRBD1 | TRBV5-1 | - | TGCGCCACCCGGGACAGGTTCCCTCAGGGTCAGCCCCAGCATTTT | CATRDRFPQGQPQHF
TRBJ1-2 | - | TRBV9 | - | TGTGCCAGCAGCCCGAATTCAGGGGACGTCGGTGGCTACACCTTC | CASSPNSGDVGGYTF
TRBJ2-5 | - | TRBV29-1 | - | TGCAGCGTAACCGGGAGCCACGAGACCCAGTACTTC | CSVTGSHETQYF
TRBJ2-7 | - | TRBV4-2 | - | TGTGCCAGCAGCCAGGCGTACCGACAGGAATCCACCTACGAGCAGTACTTC | CASSQAYRQESTYEQYF
TRBJ1-2 | - | TRBV7-3 | many | TGTGCCAGCAGCCCCCTGTTCGATGGCTACACCTTC | CASSPLFDGYTF
TRBJ2-5 | - | TRBV20-1 | - | TGCAGTGCTAGCAGAGGGCAAGAGCAGTACTTC | CSASRGQEQYF
TRBJ2-5 | - | TRBV10-2 | - | TGCGTCAGCAGTGAGGGAGAGACCCAGTACTTC | CVSSEGETQYF
TRBJ2-1 | - | TRBV20-1 | few | TGCAGTGCTAGGAGGCCCACGCATGAGCAGTTCTTC | CSARRPTHEQFF
TRBJ1-1 | - | TRBV7-9 | - | TGTGCCAGCAGCTTTGGTAGCAGGGAAGCTTTCTTT | CASSFGSREAFF
TRBJ2-7 | - | TRBV4-3 | many | TGCGCCAGCAGCCAAGACCTAGCAGTTCCCACCTACGAGCAGTACTTC | CASSQDLAVPTYEQYF